One sample yielded the 20 T cell receptor beta chains listed below, sequenced in a study of T-cell reconstitution after alpha-beta-depleted transplantation in children. Preparation of the TCRbeta library involved a method that used unique molecular identifiers. Each CDR3 protein is one row after TCRdb ran MiXCR on the PCR reads. The sample has roughly 100,000 distinct CDR3 sequences, under 7% seen once. This material consisted of PBMCs, mostly from graft donor cells, taken 60 days after TCRalphabeta/CD19-depleted stem cell transplant. The receptors come from a female patient aged 2-9 years who had a stem cell transplant for Fanconi anemia, so the T cells may come from the graft donor.

This clonotype was seen only a few times. The chain combines TRBV7-3 with TRBJ2-3; the D gene is possibly TRBD2 (5 bases). Trimming took 5 bases from V and 2 from J, leaving 11 bases between them. The CDR3 is 14 residues long. Germline V gene sequence: CDR1 SGHTA, CDR2 FQGTGA. CDR3 sequence (DNA): TGTGCCAGCAGCCACGAGGGCGCCACAGATACGCAGTATTTT. Amino acid sequence: CASSHEGATDTQYF.

In regard to this clonotype: Being one base from a much bigger clone, this may be a read error. The CDR3 region is CASSPPRCRYTGELFF. The CDR3 DNA sequence: TGTGCCAGCAGCCCCCCCAGGTGTCGGTACACCGGGGAGCTGTTTTTT. This chain links TRBV5-6 with TRBJ2-2, with no clear D. This CDR3 has 16 residues. The germline V gene has CDR1 SGHDT and CDR2 YYEEEE. V lost 4 bases to trimming and J lost 3 bases, with 16 bases between them.

Many counts were recorded for this clonotype. The chain has TRBV28 and TRBJ2-7, with D perhaps TRBD1 (5 bases). From germline, CDR1 is MDHEN and CDR2 SYDVKM. This CDR3 contains 15 residues. Trimming took 6 bases from V and 2 from J, leaving 17 bases between them. The CDR3 loop reads CASSPYPTVTYEQYF. The CDR3 bases are TGTGCCAGCAGCCCTTATCCGACAGTCACCTACGAGCAGTACTTC.

This clonotype was detected ten times or more. The chain is built from TRBV12-3 or TRBV12-4 and TRBJ1-3; D gene unclear. Between the trimmed V and J ends, which lost 2 bases and 2 bases, there was a span of 13 bases. This CDR3 spans 16 amino acids. CDR3 bases: TGTGCCAGCAGTTTATGGCCTGGGAGACCTGGAAACACCATATATTTT. It specifies CASSLWPGRPGNTIYF.

In this sample, this clonotype turned up many times. This CDR3 reads CSGGQNYEQYF. The DNA for the CDR3 is TGCAGCGGAGGACAGAACTACGAGCAGTACTTC. This sequence joins TRBV29-1 and TRBJ2-7; a possible D gene is TRBD1 (6 bases). The CDR3 is 11 residues long. The germline V and J ends were trimmed by 7 bases and 3 bases, with 10 bases remaining between them. Germline V gives CDR1 SQVTM, CDR2 ANQGSEA.

This clonotype was recorded at least ten times. CDR3 region: CASSLDPELEAFF. CDR3 bases: TGCGCCAGCAGCTTGGACCCGGAACTTGAAGCTTTCTTT. The chain is built from TRBV5-1 and TRBJ1-1; D unresolved. This CDR3 comprises 13 residues. Trimming cost V 0 bases and J 7 bases, with 10 bases left between them. Germline assignment: CDR1 SGHRS and CDR2 YFSETQ.

The table lists this clonotype with many counts. The J gene is TRBJ2-1, the V gene TRBV4-1; D is undetermined. Trimming took off 0 bases at V and 6 bases at J, with 9 bases between the two ends. Germline-derived CDR1 and CDR2 are MGHRA and YSYEKL. The CDR3 is made up of 14 amino acids. CDR3 region: CASSQDRRFNEQFF. CDR3 sequence (DNA): TGCGCCAGCAGCCAAGATCGTCGGTTCAATGAGCAGTTCTTC.

This clonotype has more than one count but fewer than ten. The chain combines TRBV6-1 with TRBJ1-4; the match to TRBD1 covers 8 bases. Per the germline V gene, CDR1 is MNHNS and CDR2 is SASEGT. With V trimmed by 3 bases and J by 8 bases, 8 bases remained unmatched. The CDR3 consists of 15 residues. In DNA form, the CDR3 reads TGTGCCAGCAGTGACTACAGGGGGTTTAAAGAAAAACTGTTTTTT. Residues: CASSDYRGFKEKLFF.

There are many counts of this clonotype. The V gene is TRBV3-1, the J gene TRBJ2-3, with D hard to call. The germline CDR1 and CDR2 sequences are LGHDT and YNNKEL (reference sequence). The CDR3 contains 13 residues. Trimming removed 1 base from V and 4 bases from J, with 6 bases in between. CDR3 nucleotides: TGTGCCAGCAGCCAAGTAAGGCCAGATACGCAGTATTTT. It encodes CASSQVRPDTQYF.

There are many counts of this clonotype. V and J are TRBV20-1 and TRBJ2-1; 9 bases match TRBD2. The CDR3 is made up of 16 amino acids. Germline V gives CDR1 DFQATT, CDR2 SNEGSKA (reference sequence). J gave up 3 bases and V 1 base, and 7 bases lay outside the gene matches. In DNA, the CDR3 is TGCAGTGCTAGAGCAGCGGGAGGAGGGGACTACAATGAGCAGTTCTTC. Protein sequence: CSARAAGGGDYNEQFF.

This clonotype came up a few times. This chain uses TRBV20-1 with TRBJ2-2; the match to TRBD2 covers 9 bases. Germline V gene sequence: CDR1 DFQATT, CDR2 SNEGSKA (reference sequence). Trimming took 4 bases from V and 4 from J; bases not matched to a gene: 4. The CDR3 has 14 residues. The CDR3 sequence is CSAMRAGGTGELFF. Written as DNA, the CDR3 is TGCAGTGCTATGCGAGCGGGGGGCACCGGGGAGCTGTTTTTT.

Many counts were recorded for this clonotype. The gene calls are TRBV25-1 and TRBJ2-1, with D possibly matching TRBD2 (6 bases). This CDR3 is built from 16 residues. The germline V and J ends were trimmed by 1 base and 7 bases, with 17 bases remaining between them. Germline V lookup: CDR1 MGHDK, CDR2 SYGVNS. CDR3 coding DNA: TGTGCCAGCAGTGAATGGGGGGAGTTTAGTTGGAATGAGCAGTTCTTC. Translating gives CASSEWGEFSWNEQFF. The variable domain in full, completed from reference TRBV25-1 and TRBJ2-1, reads EADIYQTPRYLVIGTGKKITLECSQTMGHDKMYWYQQDPGMELHLIHYSYGVNSTEKGDLSSESTVSRIRTEHFPLTLESARPSHTSQYLCASSEWGEFSWNEQFFGPGTRLTVL.

This clonotype was seen a handful of times. The chain links TRBV24-1 to TRBJ2-2; D is unclear. Trimming took 8 bases from V and 0 from J, leaving 6 bases between them. The CDR3 consists of 13 residues. Germline lookup yields CDR1 KGHDR and CDR2 SFDVKD. CDR3 amino acids: CATKEANTGELFF. The CDR3 DNA follows: TGTGCCACCAAAGAGGCGAACACCGGGGAGCTGTTTTTT.

The gene calls are TRBV27 and TRBJ2-3, with 9 bases identical to TRBD2. Trimming removed 5 bases from V and 10 bases from J; junction bases left unmatched: 13. Germline V gives CDR1 MNHEY, CDR2 SMNVEV (reference sequence). The CDR3 totals 15 residues. CDR3 DNA: TGTGCCAGCAGTCGCGGGAGGGCGGGTCCAATACCGCAGTATTTT. The encoded protein is CASSRGRAGPIPQYF.

This clonotype was counted at least ten times. The rearrangement links TRBV5-1 to TRBJ1-2; the match to TRBD1 covers 8 bases. There are 16 residues in the CDR3. Germline V gene sequence: CDR1 SGHRS, CDR2 YFSETQ. Trimming cost V 2 bases and J 5 bases; bases outside gene matches: 11. CDR3 sequence: CASSFGQGLRGYGYTF. The CDR3 DNA reads TGCGCCAGCAGCTTTGGACAGGGCCTGCGTGGGTATGGCTACACCTTC.

This clonotype was seen at least ten times. This CDR3 is CASSLPTGTGDPGELFF. The CDR3 bases are TGTGCCAGCAGCTTACCGACCGGGACAGGGGACCCCGGGGAGCTGTTTTTT. The chain carries TRBV11-3 and TRBJ2-2, with 10 bases lining up with TRBD1. Germline V gene lookup returns CDR1 SGHNT and CDR2 YENEEA. The CDR3 has 17 residues. V shed 2 bases and J 6 bases; nucleotides not matched to a gene: 9.

The V call is TRBV5-1, the J call TRBJ1-6; 8 bases are shared with TRBD1. Germline CDR1 reads SGHRS; CDR2 reads YFSETQ. V lost 2 bases to trimming and J lost 10 bases; unmatched junction nucleotides: 14. The CDR3 length is 17 residues. The CDR3 DNA is TGCGCCAGCAGCTTAACAAGGACAGGGATTTTGGGATCACCCCTCCACTTT. Amino acid sequence: CASSLTRTGILGSPLHF.

This clonotype was counted at least ten times. The chain uses TRBV6-2 or TRBV6-3 and TRBJ2-7, with 10 bases lining up with TRBD2. Losses at the gene ends were 7 bases for V and 2 bases for J; bases not matched to a gene: 5. The CDR3 runs 14 residues. Germline values: CDR1 MNHEY, CDR2 SVGEGT. In DNA, the CDR3 is TGTGCCAGCACCGCTAGCGGGGGAGCCTACGAGCAGTACTTC. It is translated as CASTASGGAYEQYF.

The V gene is TRBV7-8, the J gene TRBJ1-2; a weak D match, TRBD1 (6 bases). Trimming pared 5 bases from V and 9 bases from J, leaving 13 bases between. The germline V gene has CDR1 SGHVS and CDR2 FQNEAQ. The CDR3 is 12 amino acids. CDR3 in amino acids: CASSADRRSYTF. For the CDR3, the DNA is TGTGCCAGCAGCGCTGACAGGCGGAGCTACACCTTC. Together with reference TRBV7-8 and TRBJ1-2, the CDR3 gives the full variable domain: GAGVSQSPRYKVAKRGQDVALRCDPISGHVSLFWYQQALGQGPEFLTYFQNEAQLDKSGLPSDRFFAERPEGSVSTLKIQRTQQEDSAVYLCASSADRRSYTFGSGTRLTVV.

This clonotype was seen ten or more times. The chain employs TRBV5-1 and TRBJ2-7, with TRBD1 matching over 12 bases. The CDR3 runs to 17 residues. Trimming took 4 bases from V and 1 from J; bases not matched to a gene: 9. Germline lookup yields CDR1 SGHRS and CDR2 YFSETQ. The CDR3 here is CASSAGQGATGSYEQYF. For the CDR3, the DNA is TGCGCCAGCAGCGCGGGACAGGGGGCCACGGGATCCTACGAGCAGTACTTC.